The rows below give T cell receptor beta chains drawn from one sample of a study of cytomegalovirus exposure and HLA in healthy donors. Clones were sequenced by immunoSEQ multiplex PCR, and TCRdb holds only the in-frame ones, with some missing. This sample has 170,000 or so clones, with 80% found just once. Sequencing was done on a sample of PBMCs. The receptor source for this set is a boy aged 5-17 years in good health and CMV-seronegative. Both conserved end residues are part of each CDR3. The D gene is left open where the match is weak. Size is stated for part of the rows, as once, few or many counts, or as a class when the clone is expanded.

TRBJ2-3,TRBV2,-,TRBD1,TGTGCCAGCAGTGACGACAGGGGCGGCGCAGATACGCAGTATTTT,CASSDDRGGADTQYF
TRBJ2-7,TRBV29-1,-,TRBD2,TGCAGCGTCCTATGGAGCGGGGCTAGCGGGGGGTACGAGCAGTACTTC,CSVLWSGASGGYEQYF
TRBJ2-5,TRBV9,-,TRBD2,TGTGCCAGCAGCGTAGGGAGTAGCGGGGGGGGTTGGGAGACCCAGTACTTC,CASSVGSSGGGWETQYF
TRBJ2-5,TRBV5-1,-,TRBD1,TGCGCCAGCAGCACCGCGATTGGACAGGAAGAGACCCAGTACTTC,CASSTAIGQEETQYF
TRBJ1-1,TRBV19,-,TRBD1,TGTGCCAGTAGTAAAGGTGGGGACAGGGGGCAAACCGAAGCTTTCTTT,CASSKGGDRGQTEAFF
TRBJ1-1,TRBV7-6,few,-,TGTGCCAGCAGCTCGGACAGATCCACTGAAGCTTTCTTT,CASSSDRSTEAFF
TRBJ2-1,TRBV2,-,TRBD2,TGTGCCAGCCCCTCTACTAGCGGCGCTACTGAGCAGTTCTTC,CASPSTSGATEQFF
TRBJ2-7,TRBV10-3,-,-,TGTGCCATCAGTCGCACCAACCAGAAAGACAGCCACTACGAGCAGTACTTC,CAISRTNQKDSHYEQYF
TRBJ1-4,TRBV9,-,TRBD1,TGTGCCAGCAGCCAGACAGGGTTTAATGAAAAACTGTTTTTT,CASSQTGFNEKLFF
TRBJ1-1,TRBV19,-,TRBD1,TGTGCCAGTAGTATATCAATCTGGATCCAGGGGGGCACTGAAGCTTTCTTT,CASSISIWIQGGTEAFF
TRBJ2-3,TRBV6-1,-,TRBD1,TGTGCCACACAGGGGGCGAAAGATACGCAGTATTTT,CATQGAKDTQYF
TRBJ1-1,TRBV5-6,-,-,TGTGCCAGCAGCTTGGGTGGGCTCAGGACTGAAGCTTTCTTT,CASSLGGLRTEAFF
TRBJ1-1,TRBV5-1,-,-,TGCGCCAGCAGCGCCGGGACGGGGGATTTCTTT,CASSAGTGDFF
TRBJ2-1,TRBV5-1,-,TRBD2,TGCGCCAGCAGCTTGGGGACTAGCGGGGGACACAATGAGCAGTTCTTC,CASSLGTSGGHNEQFF
TRBJ2-1,TRBV2,-,TRBD1,TGTGCCAGCAGTGAGCTACCGACAGGGGGGCTAAATGAGCAGTTCTTC,CASSELPTGGLNEQFF
TRBJ2-7,TRBV23-1,-,-,TGCGCCAGCAGCCGAATACAGGGAGTATCACGCTCCTACGAGCAGTACTTC,CASSRIQGVSRSYEQYF
TRBJ2-1,TRBV5-1,-,TRBD1,TGCGCCAGCAGCTTAGGACAGGGGGCCTACAATGAGCAGTTCTTC,CASSLGQGAYNEQFF
TRBJ2-1,TRBV11-2,-,TRBD2,TGTGCCAGCAGCTTAGGGTCGTTTAGCGGGAGTTGGAATGAGCAGTTCTTC,CASSLGSFSGSWNEQFF
TRBJ1-1,TRBV2,-,-,TGTGCCAGCACGGTCCAGGCGAACACTGAAGCTTTCTTT,CASTVQANTEAFF
TRBJ2-3,TRBV6-1,-,-,TGTGCCAGCAGTGAGCGGGGGCCCCGGGCCAGAACAGATACGCAGTATTTT,CASSERGPRARTDTQYF
TRBJ1-3,TRBV5-6,once,-,TGTGCCAGCAGCCATATCCGACTCACAGGCTCTGGAAACACCATATATTTT,CASSHIRLTGSGNTIYF
TRBJ1-1,TRBV19,few,TRBD1,TGTGCCAGTAGTATACCTCAGGGGGGCACTGAAGCTTTCTTT,CASSIPQGGTEAFF
TRBJ1-1,TRBV29-1,few,-,TGCAGCGTTGATAGGGGATTGAACACTGAAGCTTTCTTT,CSVDRGLNTEAFF
TRBJ2-3,TRBV6-5,-,-,TGTGCCAGCACAGCCAGCGGCACAGATACGCAGTATTTT,CASTASGTDTQYF
TRBJ1-2,TRBV14,-,TRBD1,TGTGCCAGCAGCCAAGCTACGACAGGGCTGAGTAATGGCTACACCTTC,CASSQATTGLSNGYTF
TRBJ2-3,TRBV4-1,-,-,TGCGCCAGCAGCACAGTTGGCGGGGACGCAGATACGCAGTATTTT,CASSTVGGDADTQYF
TRBJ2-4,TRBV9,once,-,TGTGCCAGCAGCGTGCCCTCCGGCATTCAGTACTTC,CASSVPSGIQYF
TRBJ1-6,TRBV6-5,-,-,TGTGCCAGCAGTTACTCGTCAGGGAGGGATTCACCCCTCCACTTT,CASSYSSGRDSPLHF
TRBJ2-3,TRBV19,-,TRBD2,TGTGCCAGTAGTATGGGGGGGGTCCCCGCAGATACGCAGTATTTT,CASSMGGVPADTQYF
TRBJ2-7,TRBV7-2,-,-,TGTGCCAGCAGCTTAGAAGGAAGGAGCTCCTACGAGCAGTACTTC,CASSLEGRSSYEQYF
TRBJ2-2,TRBV6-1,-,TRBD2,TGTGCCATCTCGGGGGGGGAGACCGGGGAGCTGTTTTTT,CAISGGETGELFF
TRBJ1-1,TRBV27,-,-,TGTGCCAGCAGTTCGGCTCCAGGAGGTCGTTCTGAAGCTTTCTTT,CASSSAPGGRSEAFF
TRBJ2-7,TRBV11-3,-,TRBD2,TGTGCCAGCAGCGAGTCGGGGGGAGGGTCCTACGAGCAGTACTTC,CASSESGGGSYEQYF
TRBJ2-7,TRBV15,-,-,TGTGCCACCAGCAGAGAGAGGATGAACTACGAGCAGTACTTC,CATSRERMNYEQYF
TRBJ1-3,TRBV30,-,-,TGTGCCTGGAGTGTACGGGGGAAGGCTGGAAACACCATATATTTT,CAWSVRGKAGNTIYF
TRBJ2-5,TRBV27,-,-,TGTGCCAGCAGTTTACGGGGTCGAGAGACCCAGTACTTC,CASSLRGRETQYF
TRBJ2-5,TRBV9,few,TRBD2,TGTGCCAGCAGCGTAGCCGGACTAGCCAAAGAGACCCAGTACTTC,CASSVAGLAKETQYF
TRBJ2-5,TRBV7-2,-,TRBD2,TGTGCCAGCAGTCGGACTAGCGGCGAAGAGACCCAGTACTTC,CASSRTSGEETQYF
TRBJ1-1,TRBV19,-,TRBD1,TGTGCCAGTAGGGTAACAGGGGGCACCACTGAAGCTTTCTTT,CASRVTGGTTEAFF
TRBJ2-7,TRBV7-9,once,TRBD1,TGTGCCAGCAGTTTGGGACAGGGAGCCTACGAGCAGTACTTC,CASSLGQGAYEQYF
TRBJ1-5,TRBV10-2,-,-,TGCGCCAGCAGTGATACCAGGGTGGGTAGCAATCAGCCCCAGCATTTT,CASSDTRVGSNQPQHF
TRBJ2-7,TRBV5-1,-,-,TGCGCCAGCAGCTTGGTAAGGCAGGGAAACGAGCAGTACTTC,CASSLVRQGNEQYF
TRBJ2-7,TRBV29-1,-,TRBD1,TGCAGCGTTGTGAACAGGGGGACCTACGAGCAGTACTTC,CSVVNRGTYEQYF
TRBJ2-1,TRBV30,-,TRBD2,TGTGCCTGGAGTAATGAGGGACAGCTTCGGACTAGCGGGAGGAGAAGCTCCTACAATGAGCAGTTCTTC,CAWSNEGQLRTSGRRSSYNEQFF
TRBJ2-7,TRBV21-1,-,-,TGTGCCAGCAGCAAAGCGGCAAGTAGAGTGAGGTACGAGCAGTACTTC,CASSKAASRVRYEQYF
TRBJ1-2,TRBV28,-,TRBD1,TGTGCCAGCAGCCCCTCTCTAGGGGGCGTGGGGAACTATGGCTACACCTTC,CASSPSLGGVGNYGYTF
TRBJ2-1,TRBV7-2,-,TRBD2,TGTGCCAGCAGGTTGTGGGGGGGTAGGTACAATGAGCAGTTCTTC,CASRLWGGRYNEQFF
TRBJ1-5,TRBV6-1,-,TRBD1,TGTGCCAGCACCCCGACAGGGATTAATCAGCCCCAGCATTTT,CASTPTGINQPQHF
TRBJ2-7,TRBV5-1,-,-,TGCGCCAGCAGCTTACTGACACTGACCTCCTACGAGCAGTACTTC,CASSLLTLTSYEQYF
TRBJ2-7,TRBV19,-,-,TGTGCCAGTAGTATCGGACAGATTGGCTGGTACGAGCAGTACTTC,CASSIGQIGWYEQYF
TRBJ2-2,TRBV7-2,-,TRBD2,TGTGCCAGCAGCTTTCTAGGGACTAGCGGGAGATGGGAGCTGTTTTTT,CASSFLGTSGRWELFF
TRBJ1-4,TRBV7-9,-,-,TGTGCCAGCAGCCCTATTGGGGGGGACATGGGTCAAAAACTGTTTTTT,CASSPIGGDMGQKLFF
TRBJ1-4,TRBV7-9,-,-,TGTTCCAGCAGCTCTCCGCCGGGACAAGACAAGAAATGGGAAAAACTGTTTTTT,CSSSSPPGQDKKWEKLFF
TRBJ2-6,TRBV19,-,TRBD2,TGTGCCAGTAGTATGAGCTCGTGGGAGGGGCCCGGGGCCAACGTCCTGACTTTC,CASSMSSWEGPGANVLTF
TRBJ2-3,TRBV18,-,-,TGTGCCAGCTCACCGATCCAATCCCGAAGGACTCTTCCCACAGATACGCAGTATTTT,CASSPIQSRRTLPTDTQYF
TRBJ2-7,TRBV7-2,-,-,TGTGCCAGCAGCTTAGTGGCAGGGCAGAAGAACGAGCAGTACTTC,CASSLVAGQKNEQYF
TRBJ1-2,TRBV9,-,TRBD1,TGTGCCAGCAGCCCCAGCGGGGGACAGATCTTCTACGGCTACACCTTC,CASSPSGGQIFYGYTF
TRBJ2-7,TRBV11-3,-,TRBD2,TGTGCCAGCAGCTTTTTGGGAGGGACCCTTTTCTACGAGCAGTACTTC,CASSFLGGTLFYEQYF
TRBJ2-5,TRBV5-5,-,TRBD2,TGTGCCAGCAGTTCACTAGCGGGGTATCAAGAGACCCAGTACTTC,CASSSLAGYQETQYF